The entry below describes one T cell receptor beta chain. These data come from a study of blood T cell repertoires in COVID-19. Across the study: The origin of the acute and convalescent COVID-19 samples was the United States, Italy and Spain.

Method: immunoSEQ multiplex PCR; TCRdb's copy keeps in-frame clones and lacks some. This table has 71,000 or so clones, more than 75% appearing once. The germline CDR1 and CDR2 sequences are SQVTM and ANQGSEA. This CDR3 is 12 amino acids long. The ends were cut back, 3 bases at V and 4 bases at J, with 10 bases in the middle. The clonotype was recovered from a man aged 50 to 59 with active COVID-19. The specimen sequenced was peripheral blood. This chain links TRBV29-1 with TRBJ2-7, with D possibly matching TRBD2 (6 bases). The CDR3 nucleotides read TGCAGCGTTGAGGGGACTGGGTACGAGCAGTACTTC. The encoded protein is CSVEGTGYEQYF.